A single sample gave rise to the 18 T cell receptor beta chains below, sequenced in a study of T-cell reconstitution after alpha-beta-depleted transplantation in children. Unique molecular identifiers were incorporated when the TCRbeta library was constructed. A single record per CDR3 protein comes from TCRdb applying MiXCR to the PCR reads. The sample contains about 540,000 distinct CDR3 sequences, approximately 20% of which appear only once. This specimen consisted of PBMCs from the stem cell graft donor, obtained from the stem cell graft. The receptors were sampled from a human donor who donated a stem cell graft to a child with acute lymphoblastic leukemia.

In this sample, this clonotype turned up a few times. J is TRBJ2-7 and V is TRBV13; 8 positions match TRBD1. The CDR3 extends over 15 amino acids. V trimming: 6 bases; J trimming: 2 bases; junction bases outside the gene matches: 9. Germline CDR1 and CDR2: PRHDT and FYEKMQ (reference sequence). The CDR3 here is CASSSGQGSPYEQYF. In DNA, the CDR3 is TGTGCCAGCAGTTCCGGACAGGGATCACCCTACGAGCAGTACTTC. The full variable domain, with the rest looked up from reference TRBV13 and TRBJ2-7, is AAGVIQSPRHLIKEKRETATLKCYPIPRHDTVYWYQQGPGQDPQFLISFYEKMQSDKGSIPDRFSAQQFSDYHSELNMSSLELGDSALYFCASSSGQGSPYEQYFGPGTRLTVT.

V gene TRBV12-3 or TRBV12-4 combines with J gene TRBJ2-3; tentatively, D is TRBD1 (5 bases). The CDR3 is 14 residues long. V was clipped by 4 bases and J by 4 bases, with 12 bases between them. Here the CDR3 reads CASSSSDSPDTQYF. DNA of the CDR3: TGTGCCAGCAGTTCCTCAGACAGCCCAGATACGCAGTATTTT.

This clonotype was detected only a few times. The J gene is TRBJ2-3, the V gene TRBV19, with D possibly matching TRBD2 (5 bases). This CDR3 is 14 amino acids long. Germline V CDR1 and CDR2: LNHDA, SQIVND (reference sequence). V lost 1 base and J lost 4, with 9 bases in between. CDR3 coding DNA: TGTGCCAGTAGTATAGGAGGGAGCGCAGATACGCAGTATTTT. Amino acid sequence: CASSIGGSADTQYF.

V and J are TRBV7-7 and TRBJ1-1; no reliable D call. Trimming shortened V by 4 bases and J by 4 bases, and 10 bases separated the two germline ends. CDR1 SSHAT and CDR2 FNYEAQ come from the germline V gene (reference sequence). There are 13 residues in the CDR3. CDR3 bases: TGTGCCAGCAGCTCGGGGATCGGCACTGAAGCTTTCTTT. Translation: CASSSGIGTEAFF.

The V and J genes are TRBV5-6 and TRBJ2-7, with unresolved D. V dropped 5 bases and J dropped 5 bases, with 8 bases sitting between them. Germline CDR1 SGHDT, CDR2 YYEEEE. This CDR3 contains 11 residues. The chain's CDR3 is CASRYLDEQYF. In nucleotides, the CDR3 is TGTGCCAGCAGGTATTTGGACGAGCAGTACTTC.

The V and J genes are TRBV5-5 and TRBJ1-1, with a possible D match to TRBD1 (5 bases). Trimming cost V 1 base and J 1 base, with 14 bases left between them. Germline lookup yields CDR1 SGHKS and CDR2 YYEKEE (reference sequence). CDR3 size: 16 residues. The CDR3 sequence: CASSLRVVGTNTEAFF. Here the CDR3 DNA reads TGTGCCAGCAGCTTGCGGGTGGTAGGGACGAACACTGAAGCTTTCTTT.

This clonotype was counted a few times. The J gene is TRBJ1-1, the V gene TRBV24-1, with D tentatively TRBD1 (5 bases). The germline gives CDR1 KGHDR, CDR2 SFDVKD. Trimming cost V 5 bases and J 0 bases, with 18 bases left between them. There are 17 residues in the CDR3. The CDR3 DNA reads as TGTGCCACCAGTGGCCTCACCCCGGGACGACTGAACACTGAAGCTTTCTTT. Its translation: CATSGLTPGRLNTEAFF.

This chain links TRBV9 with TRBJ2-7, with D unresolved. Trimming took off 0 bases at V and 2 bases at J, with 9 bases between the two ends. The CDR3 spans 14 residues. Germline CDR1 SGDLS, CDR2 YYNGEE. The CDR3 DNA reads TGTGCCAGCAGCGTAGCAACTATTCCCTACGAGCAGTACTTC. Translating gives CASSVATIPYEQYF.

The chain combines TRBV3-1 with TRBJ2-7, with 12 bases fitting TRBD2. Germline V CDR1 and CDR2: LGHDT, YNNKEL (reference sequence). This CDR3 contains 17 residues. Trimming at V came to 0 bases and at J to 4 bases, leaving 7 bases not matched to a gene. In DNA form, the CDR3 reads TGTGCCAGCAGCCAAGAAAGGACTAGCGGGATACGTTACGAGCAGTACTTC. It codes for CASSQERTSGIRYEQYF.

This clonotype was seen only a few times. The rearrangement links TRBV6-1 to TRBJ2-5, with D possibly TRBD1 on 6 matching bases. Deletions cut 9 bases from V and 4 bases from J, with 21 bases between. Germline V gene lookup returns CDR1 MNHNS and CDR2 SASEGT. The CDR3 length is 15 residues. CDR3 region: CASCAPGALGETQYF. The CDR3 DNA reads TGTGCCAGTTGTGCCCCAGGGGCCTTAGGAGAGACCCAGTACTTC.

This clonotype was picked up a small number of times. The V and J genes are TRBV6-1 and TRBJ2-1; 14 bases agree with TRBD2. The CDR3 has 15 amino acids. Germline V gives CDR1 MNHNS, CDR2 SASEGT. V was clipped by 7 bases and J by 6 bases; unmatched bases: 5. The CDR3 DNA reads TGTGCCAGCAACGGGGGACTAGCGGGAGTCAATGAGCAGTTCTTC. Amino acid sequence: CASNGGLAGVNEQFF.

This clonotype was detected a few times. The chain has TRBV29-1 and TRBJ1-1; D remains ambiguous. Deletions cut 3 bases from V and 0 bases from J, with 8 bases between. Germline assignment: CDR1 SQVTM and CDR2 ANQGSEA. This CDR3 has 13 residues. The CDR3 region has the DNA TGCAGCGTTGATGGGCAGTTGAACACTGAAGCTTTCTTT. Amino acids: CSVDGQLNTEAFF.

V gene TRBV12-3 or TRBV12-4 combines with J gene TRBJ2-7; 9 positions match TRBD1. This CDR3 has 14 amino acids. V shed 7 bases, J shed 3 bases, and the junction held 7 bases outside the gene matches. CDR3: CASTRDRAGYEQYF. For the CDR3, the DNA is TGTGCCAGCACACGGGACAGGGCCGGCTACGAGCAGTACTTC.

The J gene is TRBJ1-1, the V gene TRBV6-6, with a weak D call TRBD1 (6 bases). Germline assignment: CDR1 MNHNY and CDR2 SVGAGI (reference sequence). V lost 7 bases and J 1 base, leaving 10 bases between the germline ends. The CDR3 extends over 13 amino acids. CDR3 sequence reads: CASNWGANTEAFF. For the CDR3, the DNA is TGTGCCAGCAACTGGGGGGCGAACACTGAAGCTTTCTTT.

Ten or more counts support this clonotype. The chain recombines TRBV7-9 with TRBJ1-5, with 9 nucleotides matching TRBD1. Per germline, CDR1 SEHNR and CDR2 FQNEAQ (reference sequence). After removal of 5 bases from V and 5 bases from J, the junction contained 4 bases not matched to a gene. The length of the CDR3 is 14 residues. In DNA, the CDR3 is TGTGCCAGCAGCGCACAGGGGGCCCATCAGCCCCAGCATTTT. It specifies CASSAQGAHQPQHF.

The CDR3 coding sequence is TGCGCCAGCAGCTTGGACAGGGAGGAAGCTTTCTTT. It yields the protein CASSLDREEAFF. The chain has TRBV5-1 and TRBJ1-1; weak D call: TRBD1 (6 bases). Per the germline V gene, CDR1 is SGHRS and CDR2 is YFSETQ. The CDR3 consists of 12 residues. Trimming shortened V by 0 bases and J by 8 bases, and 8 bases separated the two germline ends.

This rearrangement joins TRBV6-2 or TRBV6-3 to TRBJ2-1; 7 nucleotides match TRBD1. Trimming cost V 7 bases and J 6 bases; bases outside gene matches: 9. CDR3 length: 14 amino acids. The germline V gene encodes CDR1 MNHEY and CDR2 SVGEGT. The CDR3 loop reads CASTLSGQSNEQFF. Here the CDR3 DNA reads TGTGCCAGCACCCTCTCGGGACAGAGCAATGAGCAGTTCTTC.

The chain carries TRBV3-1 and TRBJ1-6; a weak D match, TRBD1 (6 bases). Germline CDR1 and CDR2: LGHDT and YNNKEL (reference sequence). Trimming cost V 0 bases and J 9 bases, with 18 bases left between them. The CDR3 has 17 residues. The CDR3 DNA reads as TGTGCCAGCAGCCAAGATACCGGGGGCGTACGAGGTTCACCCCTCCACTTT. Protein sequence: CASSQDTGGVRGSPLHF.